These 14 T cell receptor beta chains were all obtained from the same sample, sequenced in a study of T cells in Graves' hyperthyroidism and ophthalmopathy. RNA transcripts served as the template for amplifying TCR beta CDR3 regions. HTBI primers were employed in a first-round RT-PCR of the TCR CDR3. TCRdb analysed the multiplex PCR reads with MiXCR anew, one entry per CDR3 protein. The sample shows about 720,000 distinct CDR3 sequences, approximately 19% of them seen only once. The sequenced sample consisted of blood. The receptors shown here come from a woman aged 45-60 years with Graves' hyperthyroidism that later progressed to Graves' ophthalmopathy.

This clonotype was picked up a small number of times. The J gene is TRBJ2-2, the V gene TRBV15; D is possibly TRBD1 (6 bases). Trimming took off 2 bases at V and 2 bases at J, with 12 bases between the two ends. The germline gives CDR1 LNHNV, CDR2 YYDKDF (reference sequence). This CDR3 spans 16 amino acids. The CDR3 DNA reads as TGTGCCACCAGCAGATTCCGGGACACCAACACCGGGGAGCTGTTTTTT. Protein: CATSRFRDTNTGELFF. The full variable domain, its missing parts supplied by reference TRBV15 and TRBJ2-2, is DAMVIQNPRYQVTQFGKPVTLSCSQTLNHNVMYWYQQKSSQAPKLLFHYYDKDFNNEADTPDNFQSRRPNTSFCFLDIRSPGLGDTAMYLCATSRFRDTNTGELFFGEGSRLTVL.

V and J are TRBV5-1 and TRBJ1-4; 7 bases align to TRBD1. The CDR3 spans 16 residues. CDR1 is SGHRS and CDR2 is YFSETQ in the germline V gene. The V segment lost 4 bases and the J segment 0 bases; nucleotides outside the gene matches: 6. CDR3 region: CASSPDTGATNEKLFF. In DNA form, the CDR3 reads TGCGCCAGCAGCCCAGATACAGGGGCAACTAATGAAAAACTGTTTTTT.

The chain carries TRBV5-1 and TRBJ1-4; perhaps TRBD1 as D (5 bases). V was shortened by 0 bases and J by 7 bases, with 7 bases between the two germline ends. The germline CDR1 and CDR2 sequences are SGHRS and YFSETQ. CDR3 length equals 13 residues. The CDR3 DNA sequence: TGCGCCAGCAGCTTGGGGGACCTTGAAAAACTGTTTTTT. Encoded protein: CASSLGDLEKLFF.

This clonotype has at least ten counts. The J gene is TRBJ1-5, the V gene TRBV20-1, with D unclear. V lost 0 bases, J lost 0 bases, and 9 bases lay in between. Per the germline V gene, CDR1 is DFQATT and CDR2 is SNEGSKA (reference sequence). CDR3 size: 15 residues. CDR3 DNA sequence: TGCAGTGCTAGAGAAGAAGGTAGTAGCAATCAGCCCCAGCATTTT. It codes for CSAREEGSSNQPQHF.

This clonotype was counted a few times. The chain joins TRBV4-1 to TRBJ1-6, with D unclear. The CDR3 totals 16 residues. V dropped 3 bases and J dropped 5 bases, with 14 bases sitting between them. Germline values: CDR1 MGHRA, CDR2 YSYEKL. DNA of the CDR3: TGCGCCAGCAGCCAGGGAAACTGGCAGGATAATTCACCCCTCCACTTT. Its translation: CASSQGNWQDNSPLHF.

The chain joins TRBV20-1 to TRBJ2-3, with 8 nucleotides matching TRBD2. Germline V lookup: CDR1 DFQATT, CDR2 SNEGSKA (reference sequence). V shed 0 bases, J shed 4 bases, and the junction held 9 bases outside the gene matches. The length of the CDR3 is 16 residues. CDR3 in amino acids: CSARDFGSGEADTQYF. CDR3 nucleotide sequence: TGCAGTGCTAGAGATTTTGGTAGCGGGGAGGCAGATACGCAGTATTTT.

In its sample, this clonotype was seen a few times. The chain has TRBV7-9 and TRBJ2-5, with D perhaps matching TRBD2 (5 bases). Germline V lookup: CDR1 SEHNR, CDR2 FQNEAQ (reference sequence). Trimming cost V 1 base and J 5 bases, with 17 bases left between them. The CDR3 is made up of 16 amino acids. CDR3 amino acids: CASSLGPTGVHETQYF. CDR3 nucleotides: TGTGCCAGCAGCTTAGGACCGACCGGGGTACACGAGACCCAGTACTTC.

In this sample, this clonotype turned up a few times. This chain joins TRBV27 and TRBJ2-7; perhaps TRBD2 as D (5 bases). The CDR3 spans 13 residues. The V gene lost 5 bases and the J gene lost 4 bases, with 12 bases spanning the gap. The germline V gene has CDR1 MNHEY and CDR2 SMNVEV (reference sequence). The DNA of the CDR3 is TGTGCCAGCAGTCTACAACGGGAATACGAGCAGTACTTC. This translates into CASSLQREYEQYF.

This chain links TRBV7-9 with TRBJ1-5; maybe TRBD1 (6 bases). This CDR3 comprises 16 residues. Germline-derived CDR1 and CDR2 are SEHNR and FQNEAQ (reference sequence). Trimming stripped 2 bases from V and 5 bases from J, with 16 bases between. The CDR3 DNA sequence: TGTGCCAGCAGCTTATATCGGGGGGGCGTTGATCAGCCCCAGCATTTT. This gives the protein CASSLYRGGVDQPQHF.

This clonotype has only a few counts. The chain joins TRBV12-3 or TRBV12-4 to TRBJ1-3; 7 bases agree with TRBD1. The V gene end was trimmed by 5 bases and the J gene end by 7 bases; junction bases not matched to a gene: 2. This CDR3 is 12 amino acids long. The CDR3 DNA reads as TGTGCCAGCAGTCTGGACAGGAACACCATATATTTT. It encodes CASSLDRNTIYF.

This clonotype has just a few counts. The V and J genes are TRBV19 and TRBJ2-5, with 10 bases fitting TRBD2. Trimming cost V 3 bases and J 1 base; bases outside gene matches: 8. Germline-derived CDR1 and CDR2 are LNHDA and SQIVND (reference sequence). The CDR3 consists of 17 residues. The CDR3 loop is CASSMRLAGASQETQYF. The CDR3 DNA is TGTGCCAGTAGTATGCGGCTAGCGGGGGCGTCCCAAGAGACCCAGTACTTC.

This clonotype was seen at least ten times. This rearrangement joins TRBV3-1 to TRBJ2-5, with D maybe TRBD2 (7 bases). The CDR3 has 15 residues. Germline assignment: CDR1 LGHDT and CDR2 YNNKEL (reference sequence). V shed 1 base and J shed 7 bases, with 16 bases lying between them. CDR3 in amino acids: CASSQGLGGGGTQYF. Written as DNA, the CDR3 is TGTGCCAGCAGCCAAGGTCTAGGGGGGGGTGGGACCCAGTACTTC.

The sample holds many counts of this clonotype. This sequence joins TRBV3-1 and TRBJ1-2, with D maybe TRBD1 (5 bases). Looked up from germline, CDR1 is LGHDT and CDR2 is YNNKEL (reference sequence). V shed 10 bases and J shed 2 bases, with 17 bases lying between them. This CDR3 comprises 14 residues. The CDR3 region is CATSTLTENYGYTF. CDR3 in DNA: TGTGCCACCTCTACCTTGACAGAAAACTATGGCTACACCTTC. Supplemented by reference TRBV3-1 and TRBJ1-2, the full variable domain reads DTAVSQTPKYLVTQMGNDKSIKCEQNLGHDTMYWYKQDSKKFLKIMFSYNNKELIINETVPNRFSPKSPDKAHLNLHINSLELGDSAVYFCATSTLTENYGYTFGSGTRLTVV.

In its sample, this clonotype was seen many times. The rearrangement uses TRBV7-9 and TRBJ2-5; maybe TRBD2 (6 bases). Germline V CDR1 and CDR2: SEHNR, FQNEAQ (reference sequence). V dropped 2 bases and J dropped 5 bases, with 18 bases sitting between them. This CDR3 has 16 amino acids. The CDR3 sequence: CASSLTGTGGEETQYF. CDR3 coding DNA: TGTGCCAGCAGCTTAACCGGGACTGGCGGAGAGGAGACCCAGTACTTC. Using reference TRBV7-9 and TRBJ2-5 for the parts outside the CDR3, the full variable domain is DTGVSQNPRHKITKRGQNVTFRCDPISEHNRLYWYRQTLGQGPEFLTYFQNEAQLEKSRLLSDRFSAERPKGSFSTLEIQRTEQGDSAMYLCASSLTGTGGEETQYFGPGTRLLVL.